This T cell receptor (beta chain) appears in the sequencing data of a study of graft-versus-host responses after intestinal transplantation. Across the study: For 2 to 4 years after anti-thymocyte globulin induction, all recipients took tacrolimus and steroids. Study-level results: Peak GvH clone levels in circulation were associated with early post-transplant HvG declines. Detection of GvH clones occurred in recipient marrow, and some had their first appearance in ileum or blood. High graft-versus-host to host-versus-graft clonal ratios were found in allografts of patients who had graft-donor T cell macrochimerism.

Trimming took 1 base from V and 1 from J, leaving 11 bases between them. The CDR3 totals 16 residues. Per germline, CDR1 SGHRS and CDR2 YFSETQ. As for this clone: Its antigen remains unidentified.

Profiled with immunoSEQ multiplex PCR; TCRdb holds only in-frame clones, not every one. The sample records about 96,000 clones, 92% being singletons. Sequenced here: unstimulated CD4+ T cells sorted from spleen or lymph node cells, sampled before intestinal transplant. The chain couples TRBV5-1 to TRBJ2-2; D perhaps matches TRBD2 (6 bases). This TCR derives from a human donor who received an intestinal transplant. CDR3 in DNA: TGCGCCAGCAGCTTGTGGGCGGGGCTGAACACCGGGGAGCTGTTTTTT. The encoded protein is CASSLWAGLNTGELFF. The variable domain in full, completed from reference TRBV5-1 and TRBJ2-2, reads KAGVTQTPRYLIKTRGQQVTLSCSPISGHRSVSWYQQTPGQGLQFLFEYFSETQRNKGNFPGRFSGRQFSNSRSEMNVSTLELGDSALYLCASSLWAGLNTGELFFGEGSRLTVL.